This T cell receptor beta chain originates from a study of control samples from healthy donors and cancer patients. Libraries were prepared by immunoSEQ multiplex PCR; TCRdb keeps only in-frame clonotypes and omits some of them. The data contain around 50,000 clones, around 95% of them singletons. This CDR3 contains 13 residues. CDR1 and CDR2 (germline): GTSNPN, SVGIG (reference sequence). J lost 7 bases, V lost 8 bases, and 12 bases had no gene match. Material: blood. The V and J genes are TRBV30 and TRBJ1-2; 8 bases map to TRBD1. The receptor was derived from a woman aged 25 to 45 in good health. The CDR3 bases are TGTGCCGCAAGGACAGGGTGGATTTCTGGCTACACCTTC. Protein sequence: CAARTGWISGYTF.